This T cell receptor (beta chain) is drawn from a study of T cell changes during pregnancy in multiple sclerosis. Germline CDR1 is SGHNT and CDR2 is YYREEE (reference sequence). V was trimmed by 0 bases and J by 7 bases, leaving 11 bases between them. The CDR3 consists of 15 residues. The method was immunoSEQ multiplex PCR; TCRdb's version includes in-frame clones alone and lacks a portion of them. The table shows more than 35,000 clones, with around 90% occurring only once. This sequence was found in a female donor with multiple sclerosis, enrolled in a pregnancy study. The genes are TRBV5-4 and TRBJ1-6, with TRBD1 as a possible D gene (6 bases). The sample here was CD4+ T cells from peripheral blood mononuclear cells, taken in the first trimester of pregnancy. CDR3 nucleotides: TGTGCCAGCAGCTTGGTGGCGGGGGCAAATTCACCCCTCCACTTT. Translating gives CASSLVAGANSPLHF.